The TCR beta chain under discussion was sequenced for a study of cytomegalovirus exposure and HLA in healthy donors. A remark on this clone: Its antigen is currently unknown.

Vbeta (60) and Jbeta (13) primers were used in the PCR. Sequencing used immunoSEQ multiplex PCR; TCRdb keeps in-frame clones, though not all of them. This sample carries some 150,000 clones, 70% to 80% of them seen once, and the ten largest clones take 4.5% to 5%. Study-wide points: Three chains tied to CMV proved CMV antigen-specific in vitro. As was reported, the classifier diagnosed cytomegalovirus status with high specificity and sensitivity. In an earlier analysis, about 87% or about 30%: the productive usage of most TCR beta V segments.

From germline, CDR1 is MNHNY and CDR2 SVGAGI (reference sequence). Trimming pared 2 bases from V and 3 bases from J, leaving 11 bases between. This CDR3 region has 15 residues. Material for sequencing was PBMCs. This chain connects TRBV6-6 to TRBJ2-1, with no clear D. This receptor was obtained from a woman between 50 and 59 years old in good health and CMV-seronegative. CDR3 nucleotide sequence: TGTGCCAGCAGTTACCGGCAGGCTGTCTACAATGAGCAGTTCTTC. Encoded protein: CASSYRQAVYNEQFF.